A single sample gave rise to the 26 T cell receptor beta chains below, sequenced in a study of T cell responses to AZD1222 COVID-19 vaccine. This table comes from immunoSEQ multiplex PCR, and its TCRdb copy is limited to in-frame clones, with some not included. Of 100,000 to 150,000 clones in the sample, 80% to 90% were seen once. The specimen comprised peripheral blood, sampled on day 0 of AZD1222 vaccination. The receptor set was obtained from an adult in good health.

The CDR3 DNA reads as TGTGCCAGCAGTCCGGCTTACGAGCAGTACTTC. The encoded protein is CASSPAYEQYF. V gene TRBV28 combines with J gene TRBJ2-7; D is undetermined. With 5 bases removed from V and 4 bases from J, the gap between germline ends came to 6 bases. The germline V gene has CDR1 MDHEN and CDR2 SYDVKM. The CDR3 length is 11 residues.

The CDR3 is CASSLRAYEQYF. The CDR3, as DNA: TGTGCCAGCAGCTTGAGAGCCTACGAGCAGTACTTC. This chain uses TRBV5-8 with TRBJ2-7; D uncertain. Looked up from germline, CDR1 is SGHTS and CDR2 is YDEGEE. With 1 base removed from V and 2 bases from J, the gap between germline ends came to 4 bases. The CDR3 runs 12 residues.

The chain employs TRBV27 and TRBJ1-3; tentatively, D is TRBD1 (6 bases). The V gene's germline CDR1 is MNHEY and CDR2 SMNVEV (reference sequence). V shed 4 bases and J shed 6 bases, with 16 bases lying between them. The CDR3 loop spans 15 amino acids. CDR3 coding DNA: TGTGCCAGCAGTTCCATTTCCGGGACAAAAAACACCATATATTTT. It codes for CASSSISGTKNTIYF.

CDR3 nucleotide sequence: TGTGCCAGCAGCTTATCTCTGGGCCGGGGGAACACTGAAGCTTTCTTT. Protein product: CASSLSLGRGNTEAFF. This chain uses TRBV11-2 with TRBJ1-1, with D unresolved. The CDR3 sequence is 16 residues long. The ends were cut back, 2 bases at V and 1 base at J, with 14 bases in the middle. Germline V CDR1 and CDR2: SGHAT, FQNNGV.

The chain joins TRBV19 to TRBJ1-2; D might be TRBD1 (5 bases). The V gene's germline CDR1 is LNHDA and CDR2 SQIVND (reference sequence). Deletions cut 8 bases from V and 0 bases from J, with 10 bases between. The CDR3 loop spans 13 amino acids. The CDR3 is CASLRGANYGYTF. CDR3 DNA sequence: TGTGCCAGTTTACGGGGGGCTAACTATGGCTACACCTTC.

The rearrangement uses TRBV30 and TRBJ1-4; 9 positions agree with TRBD1. Germline-derived CDR1 and CDR2 are GTSNPN and SVGIG (reference sequence). J gave up 5 bases and V 2 bases, and 6 bases lay outside the gene matches. The CDR3 sequence is 15 residues long. CDR3 DNA sequence: TGTGCCTGGAGTCTCTTACAGGGGGCAAATGAAAAACTGTTTTTT. The encoded protein is CAWSLLQGANEKLFF.

The V and J genes are TRBV6-2 or TRBV6-3 and TRBJ1-1; D not resolved. This CDR3 has 12 amino acids. CDR1 and CDR2 from the germline V gene are MNHEY and SVGEGT. Deletions cut 5 bases from V and 2 bases from J, with 6 bases between. The CDR3 region is CASSKQNTEAFF. The CDR3 coding sequence is TGTGCCAGCAGTAAACAAAACACTGAAGCTTTCTTT.

This sequence joins TRBV7-9 and TRBJ2-3; no reliable D call. The CDR3 is 15 residues long. In germline, CDR1 is SEHNR, CDR2 FQNEAQ (reference sequence). Trimming cost V 1 base and J 0 bases, with 8 bases left between them. CDR3 in DNA: TGTGCCAGCAGCTTAGGGATAACTAGCACAGATACGCAGTATTTT. It yields the protein CASSLGITSTDTQYF. Drawing the rest from reference TRBV7-9 and TRBJ2-3, the complete variable domain is DTGVSQNPRHKITKRGQNVTFRCDPISEHNRLYWYRQTLGQGPEFLTYFQNEAQLEKSRLLSDRFSAERPKGSFSTLEIQRTEQGDSAMYLCASSLGITSTDTQYFGPGTRLTVL.

This chain links TRBV3-1 (or the pseudogene TRBV3-2) with TRBJ1-2; a possible D gene is TRBD1 (6 bases). CDR1 and CDR2 (germline): LGHDT, YNNKEL (reference sequence). The CDR3 contains 16 residues. V lost 4 bases and J lost 4, with 19 bases in between. This CDR3 reads CASSPRTAAPGYGYTF. The CDR3 bases are TGTGCCAGCAGCCCCCGGACAGCCGCTCCCGGCTATGGCTACACCTTC.

The V and J genes are TRBV10-3 and TRBJ2-7; TRBD2 agrees at 8 bases. CDR1 is ENHRY and CDR2 is SYGVKD in the germline V gene. The CDR3 runs 15 residues. After removal of 8 bases from V and 6 bases from J, the junction contained 15 bases not matched to a gene. The CDR3, as DNA: TGTGCCATCTTTTCCCCTTCGGGAGGGGTAGGCGAGCAGTACTTC. It yields the protein CAIFSPSGGVGEQYF.

This chain connects TRBV11-2 to TRBJ2-5; D remains unclear. The CDR3 is 12 residues long. V dropped 2 bases and J dropped 7 bases, with 8 bases sitting between them. From germline, CDR1 is SGHAT and CDR2 FQNNGV. The CDR3 loop reads CASSLIVRTQYF. The CDR3 coding sequence is TGTGCCAGCAGCTTAATAGTGAGGACCCAGTACTTC.

The rearrangement uses TRBV7-9 and TRBJ1-1, with D unresolved. Germline values: CDR1 SEHNR, CDR2 FQNEAQ (reference sequence). Trimming took off 5 bases at V and 1 base at J, with 14 bases between the two ends. The CDR3 runs to 15 residues. The CDR3 coding sequence is TGTGCCAGCAGCCCCTACAGTGTTCGGAACACTGAAGCTTTCTTT. Translating it yields CASSPYSVRNTEAFF.

This chain links TRBV6-4 with TRBJ2-1; 8 bases fit TRBD2. This CDR3 contains 13 residues. Germline values: CDR1 MRHNA, CDR2 SNTAGT. Trimming removed 6 bases from V and 7 bases from J; junction bases left unmatched: 5. The CDR3 DNA follows: TGTGCCAGCAGCGGGGGGGTAGAGAATGAGCAGTTCTTC. Residues: CASSGGVENEQFF.

The rearrangement joins TRBV10-1 to TRBJ2-2; 9 nucleotides match TRBD2. In germline, CDR1 is WNHNN, CDR2 SYGVQD (reference sequence). V shed 1 base, J shed 6 bases, and the junction held 9 bases outside the gene matches. The length of the CDR3 is 17 residues. The CDR3 loop reads CASSELVGGGAPGELFF. CDR3 coding DNA: TGCGCCAGCAGTGAGTTAGTCGGCGGGGGGGCCCCCGGGGAGCTGTTTTTT.

The V gene is TRBV6-1, the J gene TRBJ2-7; D remains unclear. The CDR3 extends over 15 amino acids. CDR1 is MNHNS, CDR2 SASEGT, per germline. Trimming left V 0 bases short and J 0 bases short, with 9 bases between. The CDR3 DNA reads as TGTGCCAGCAGTGAAGCACGCGCGAGCTCCTACGAGCAGTACTTC. This gives the protein CASSEARASSYEQYF.

The genes are TRBV3-1 (or the pseudogene TRBV3-2) and TRBJ1-1; the D is unclear. Germline V CDR1 and CDR2: LGHDT, YNNKEL (reference sequence). V was trimmed by 2 bases and J by 3 bases, leaving 10 bases between them. The CDR3 runs to 14 residues. The CDR3 reads CASSQTYGDTEAFF. CDR3 nucleotides: TGTGCCAGCAGCCAAACTTATGGGGACACTGAAGCTTTCTTT.

The V and J genes are TRBV7-8 and TRBJ1-2, with D hard to call. V lost 1 base and J lost 3, with 6 bases in between. Germline assignment: CDR1 SGHVS and CDR2 FQNEAQ. CDR3 length equals 13 residues. CDR3 in amino acids: CASSLVPDYGYTF. CDR3 nucleotides: TGTGCCAGCAGCTTAGTACCCGACTATGGCTACACCTTC.

This clone has just a few counts. The gene calls are TRBV3-1 (or the pseudogene TRBV3-2) and TRBJ2-2, with D possibly being TRBD1 or TRBD2 (6 bases each). V lost 4 bases to trimming and J lost 4 bases, with 16 bases between them. Germline V lookup: CDR1 LGHDT, CDR2 YNNKEL (reference sequence). The CDR3 spans 16 residues. This CDR3 reads CASSPMGAGSTGELFF. As DNA, the CDR3 is TGTGCCAGCAGCCCTATGGGGGCCGGGAGCACCGGGGAGCTGTTTTTT.

In its sample, this clone was seen once. This sequence joins TRBV29-1 and TRBJ2-1; 8 bases are a match to TRBD1. The length of the CDR3 is 13 residues. Germline V gene lookup returns CDR1 SQVTM and CDR2 ANQGSEA. The V gene end was trimmed by 6 bases and the J gene end by 2 bases; junction bases not matched to a gene: 3. CDR3 loop: CSVRTGPYNEQFF. CDR3 sequence (DNA): TGCAGCGTCCGGACAGGGCCCTACAATGAGCAGTTCTTC.

This chain connects TRBV7-9 to TRBJ1-6, with D hard to call. With 1 base removed from V and 4 bases from J, the gap between germline ends came to 17 bases. The V gene's germline CDR1 is SEHNR and CDR2 FQNEAQ (reference sequence). CDR3 length: 18 amino acids. CDR3 nucleotides: TGTGCCAGCAGCTTAGGTATTGGAAGCCAGGATTATAATTCACCCCTCCACTTT. Its translation is CASSLGIGSQDYNSPLHF.

J is TRBJ2-2 and V is TRBV6-1; D is unclear. The germline V and J ends were trimmed by 3 bases and 6 bases, with 14 bases remaining between them. From germline, CDR1 is MNHNS and CDR2 SASEGT. There are 15 residues in the CDR3. CDR3 residues: CASSEGQIDSGELFF. In DNA form, the CDR3 reads TGTGCCAGCAGTGAGGGCCAGATAGATTCCGGGGAGCTGTTTTTT.

V and J are TRBV5-1 and TRBJ1-4; 7 bases are shared with TRBD1. The germline CDR1 and CDR2 sequences are SGHRS and YFSETQ. The V gene end was trimmed by 3 bases and the J gene end by 7 bases; junction bases not matched to a gene: 3. The CDR3 is 13 residues long. The CDR3 region is CASSSGTVEKLFF. CDR3 DNA: TGCGCCAGCAGCTCAGGGACAGTTGAAAAACTGTTTTTT.

This sequence joins TRBV5-1 and TRBJ2-1, with 7 positions matching TRBD1. Germline CDR1 is SGHRS and CDR2 is YFSETQ. V lost 0 bases to trimming and J lost 4 bases; unmatched junction nucleotides: 4. This CDR3 has 15 residues. CDR3 sequence: CASSLATGTYNEQFF. The CDR3 DNA reads as TGCGCCAGCAGCTTGGCGACAGGGACGTACAATGAGCAGTTCTTC.

J is TRBJ1-1 and V is TRBV27; 8 bases align to TRBD1. The CDR3 runs 18 residues. J gave up 4 bases and V 5 bases, and 18 bases lay outside the gene matches. CDR1 is MNHEY and CDR2 is SMNVEV in the germline V gene (reference sequence). This CDR3 is CASSPFVGTGPLGTEAFF. The CDR3 nucleotides are TGTGCCAGCAGTCCTTTTGTTGGGACAGGCCCCCTGGGCACTGAAGCTTTCTTT.

The chain joins TRBV4-1 to TRBJ1-1; no clear D gene. The germline V and J ends were trimmed by 0 bases and 6 bases, with 8 bases remaining between them. Per the germline V gene, CDR1 is MGHRA and CDR2 is YSYEKL. The length of the CDR3 is 13 residues. The CDR3 nucleotides read TGCGCCAGCAGCCAAGAAGAGACCTCTGAAGCTTTCTTT. Translating it yields CASSQEETSEAFF.

This chain joins TRBV6-5 and TRBJ1-2; tentatively, D is TRBD1 (6 bases). Germline lookup yields CDR1 MNHEY and CDR2 SVGAGI. V was trimmed by 3 bases and J by 1 base, leaving 12 bases between them. The CDR3 is made up of 15 amino acids. In DNA, the CDR3 is TGTGCCAGCAGTTATTCCCTGGACAGTAACTATGGCTACACCTTC. It encodes CASSYSLDSNYGYTF.